These 2 T cell receptor beta chains were all obtained from the same sample, sequenced in a study of T cell repertoires in cytomegalovirus infection. TCRdb fed the reads into MiXCR, producing one record per CDR3 protein. The sample carries roughly 230,000 distinct CDR3 sequences, roughly 20% recorded once. The sequenced material came from CD8+ T cells from PBMCs. These receptors were taken from a human donor in good health (CMV status not recorded). Some clones in this sample may be carry-over from other donors' samples.

The chain is built from TRBV3-1 and TRBJ2-7; perhaps TRBD1 as D (6 bases). The V end was cut by 2 bases, the J end by 6 bases, with 14 bases between. The CDR3 is 14 amino acids. The V gene's germline CDR1 is LGHDT and CDR2 YNNKEL (reference sequence). CDR3 sequence (DNA): TGTGCCAGCAGCCAATTCCTACAGGGATCCGAGCAGTACTTC. Its translation is CASSQFLQGSEQYF.

This chain joins TRBV20-1 and TRBJ2-1; 15 bases line up with TRBD2. The CDR3 totals 16 residues. Germline V gives CDR1 DFQATT, CDR2 SNEGSKA (reference sequence). J was trimmed by 0 bases and V by 3 bases; bases with no gene match: 0. The CDR3 region is CSARGLAGGSYNEQFF. CDR3 coding DNA: TGCAGTGCTAGGGGACTAGCGGGGGGCTCCTACAATGAGCAGTTCTTC.